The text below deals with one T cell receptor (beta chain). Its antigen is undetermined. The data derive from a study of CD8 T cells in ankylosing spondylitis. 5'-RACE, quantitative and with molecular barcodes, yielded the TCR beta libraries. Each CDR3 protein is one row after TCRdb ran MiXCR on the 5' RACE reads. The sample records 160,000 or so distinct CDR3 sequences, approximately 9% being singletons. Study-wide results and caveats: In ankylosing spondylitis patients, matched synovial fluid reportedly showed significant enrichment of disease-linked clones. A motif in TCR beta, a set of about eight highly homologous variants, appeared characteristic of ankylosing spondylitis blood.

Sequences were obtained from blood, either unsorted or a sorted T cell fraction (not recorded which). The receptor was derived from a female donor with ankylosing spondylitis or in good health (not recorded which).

CDR3 protein: CASSSGTSGPRETDTQYF. CDR3 nucleotide sequence: TGTGCCAGCAGTTCCGGGACTAGCGGGCCAAGGGAGACAGATACGCAGTATTTT. This sequence joins TRBV6-2 or TRBV6-3 and TRBJ2-3; 12 bases align to TRBD2. This CDR3 spans 18 amino acids. Germline values: CDR1 MNHEY, CDR2 SVGEGT. V lost 4 bases to trimming and J lost 3 bases; unmatched junction nucleotides: 11.